A selection of T cell receptor beta chains follows, all from one sample in a study of blood T cell repertoires in COVID-19. Some clones are missing from TCRdb's copy, which holds only in-frame ones; the method was immunoSEQ multiplex PCR. The table shows roughly 400,000 clones, with 70% to 90% occurring only once. The sample comprised PBMCs or T cells enriched from blood (not recorded which). These receptors were obtained from a middle-aged woman with acute COVID-19. Each CDR3 is given with its conserved first and last residue. The order of the fields is D gene, J gene, V gene, clone size, CDR3 DNA, CDR3 protein. The D gene is left open where the match is weak. Where a row states a size, it is once, few, many or the class of an expanded clone; other rows omit it.

TRBD1 | TRBJ2-7 | TRBV24-1 | NA | TGTGCCACCAGTGACTCCGGGACAGATCGTGAGCAGTACTTC | CATSDSGTDREQYF
NA | TRBJ2-7 | TRBV29-1 | NA | TGCAGCGTTGAAGATTCATCGGTAGTGGGAGGCGAGCAGTACTTC | CSVEDSSVVGGEQYF
NA | TRBJ2-1 | TRBV12-3/TRBV12-4 | NA | TGTGCCAGCAGTTTACGGGGTGAGCAGTTCTTC | CASSLRGEQFF
TRBD1 | TRBJ2-7 | TRBV5-4 | NA | TGTGCCAGCAGCTTGGGGGACAGGGATCTGGACGAGCAGTACTTC | CASSLGDRDLDEQYF
TRBD1 | TRBJ1-4 | TRBV6-5 | NA | TGTGCCACAGGGGGCGCACGTGAAAAACTGTTTTTT | CATGGAREKLFF
NA | TRBJ2-7 | TRBV11-2 | NA | TGTGCCAGCAGCTTAAAAGGGAACAGGCTCCACGAGCAGTACTTC | CASSLKGNRLHEQYF
TRBD1 | TRBJ1-2 | TRBV19 | NA | TGTGCCAGTAGTACCATAGACAGGGAGGATGGCTATGGCTACACCTTC | CASSTIDREDGYGYTF
NA | TRBJ2-2 | TRBV29-1 | NA | TGCAGCGTTGAGGAGGGATTTCGTACCGGGGAGCTGTTTTTT | CSVEEGFRTGELFF
TRBD2 | TRBJ2-3 | TRBV15 | once | TGTGCCACCAGCAGAGGACTAGCGGGGGGTACAGATACGCAGTATTTT | CATSRGLAGGTDTQYF
NA | TRBJ2-1 | TRBV27 | NA | TGTGCCAGCAGTTGGGGAGAGAACAATGAGCAGTTCTTC | CASSWGENNEQFF